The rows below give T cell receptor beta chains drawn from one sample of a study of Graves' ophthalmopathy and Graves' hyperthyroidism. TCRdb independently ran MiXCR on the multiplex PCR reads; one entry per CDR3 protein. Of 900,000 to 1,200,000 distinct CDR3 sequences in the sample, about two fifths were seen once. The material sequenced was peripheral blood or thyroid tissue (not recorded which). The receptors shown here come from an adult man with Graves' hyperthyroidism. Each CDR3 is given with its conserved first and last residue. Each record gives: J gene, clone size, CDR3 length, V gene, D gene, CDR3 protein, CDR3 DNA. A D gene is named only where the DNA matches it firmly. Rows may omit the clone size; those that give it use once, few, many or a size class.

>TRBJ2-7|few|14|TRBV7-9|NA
CASSPRDTTYEQYF
TGTGCCAGCAGCCCCCGGGACACCACCTACGAGCAGTACTTC
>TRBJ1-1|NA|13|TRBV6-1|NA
CASSVGSQTEAFF
TGTGCCAGCAGTGTTGGGAGTCAGACTGAAGCTTTCTTT
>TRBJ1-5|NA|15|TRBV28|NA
CASSPAGGQGQPQHF
TGTGCCAGCAGTCCCGCGGGGGGGCAAGGTCAGCCCCAGCATTTT
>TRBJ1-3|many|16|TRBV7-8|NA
CASSLVQDNSGNTIYF
TGTGCCAGCAGCTTAGTACAGGACAACTCTGGAAACACCATATATTTT
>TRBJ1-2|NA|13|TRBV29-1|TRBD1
CSARDRGVYGYTF
TGCAGCGCAAGGGACAGGGGGGTTTATGGCTACACCTTC
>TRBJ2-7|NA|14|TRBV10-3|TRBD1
CASRPDRVLYEQYF
TGTGCCAGCAGGCCGGACAGGGTCCTCTACGAGCAGTACTTC
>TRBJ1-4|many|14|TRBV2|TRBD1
CASTTDRGNEKLFF
TGTGCCAGCACTACGGACAGGGGAAATGAAAAACTGTTTTTT
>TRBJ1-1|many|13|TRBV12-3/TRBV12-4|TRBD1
CASRIQGATEAFF
TGTGCCAGCAGAATACAGGGGGCCACTGAAGCTTTCTTT
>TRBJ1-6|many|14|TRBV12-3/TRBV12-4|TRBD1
CASRSTGVSAPLHF
TGTGCCAGCAGGTCGACAGGGGTCAGTGCACCCCTCCACTTT
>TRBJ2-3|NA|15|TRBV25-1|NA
CASSAFWGTTDTQYF
TGTGCCAGCAGTGCCTTTTGGGGGACCACAGATACGCAGTATTTT
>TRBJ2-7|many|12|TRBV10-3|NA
CAPKPGLYEQYF
TGTGCCCCCAAGCCAGGACTCTACGAGCAGTACTTC
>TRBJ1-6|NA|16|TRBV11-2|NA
CASSLDRGGRHSPLHF
TGTGCCAGCAGCTTAGATCGGGGGGGGAGGCATTCACCCCTCCACTTT
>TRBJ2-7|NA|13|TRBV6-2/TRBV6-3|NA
CASSHPPVDEQYF
TGTGCCAGCAGTCACCCGCCTGTCGACGAGCAGTACTTC
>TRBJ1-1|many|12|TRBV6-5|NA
CASSSVATEAFF
TGTGCCAGCAGTTCCGTTGCCACTGAAGCTTTCTTT
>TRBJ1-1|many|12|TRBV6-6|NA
CASTDGVTEAFF
TGTGCCAGCACTGACGGGGTCACTGAAGCTTTCTTT
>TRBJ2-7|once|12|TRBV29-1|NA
CSVRQGGDEQYF
TGCAGCGTTCGCCAGGGCGGTGACGAGCAGTACTTC
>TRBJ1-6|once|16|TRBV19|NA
CASSIAPAPRDSPLHF
TGTGCCAGTAGTATCGCGCCAGCCCCTCGGGATTCACCCCTCCACTTT
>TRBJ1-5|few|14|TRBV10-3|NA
CAISDVGSNQPQHF
TGTGCCATCAGTGACGTCGGTAGCAATCAGCCCCAGCATTTT
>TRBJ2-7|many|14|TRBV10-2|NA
CASSEPPDPYEQYF
TGCGCCAGCAGTGAACCCCCGGATCCCTACGAGCAGTACTTC
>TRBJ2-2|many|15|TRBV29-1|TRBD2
CSVEATSGGPGELFF
TGCAGCGTTGAGGCGACTAGCGGGGGGCCCGGGGAGCTGTTTTTT
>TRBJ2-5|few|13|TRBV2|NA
CASSFTQQETQYF
TGTGCCAGCAGTTTCACTCAACAAGAGACCCAGTACTTC
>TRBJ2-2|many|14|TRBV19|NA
CASSIASRSGELFF
TGTGCCAGTAGTATCGCCAGTCGCTCCGGGGAGCTGTTTTTT
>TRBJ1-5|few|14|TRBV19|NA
CASSGDGPNQPQHF
TGTGCCAGTAGTGGGGACGGACCAAATCAGCCCCAGCATTTT
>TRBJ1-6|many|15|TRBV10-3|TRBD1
CAISGQGQGGSPLHF
TGTGCCATCAGTGGCCAGGGGCAGGGGGGCTCACCCCTCCACTTT
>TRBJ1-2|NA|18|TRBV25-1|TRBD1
CASRGPGTGGEGSYGYTF
TGTGCCAGCAGAGGCCCCGGGACAGGGGGCGAGGGTTCGTATGGCTACACCTTC
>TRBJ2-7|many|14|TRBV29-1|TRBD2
CSVAGTRFKYEQYF
TGCAGCGTTGCGGGGACTAGATTCAAATACGAGCAGTACTTC
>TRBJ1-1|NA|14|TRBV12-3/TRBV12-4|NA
CASSLNGMNTEAFF
TGTGCCAGCAGTTTAAATGGGATGAACACTGAAGCTTTCTTT
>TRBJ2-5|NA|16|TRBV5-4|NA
CASSQGGGARQETQYF
TGTGCCAGCAGCCAGGGAGGGGGGGCGCGACAAGAGACCCAGTACTTC
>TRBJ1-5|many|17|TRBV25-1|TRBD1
CASSSNAGQGTGEPQHF
TGTGCCAGCAGCTCGAACGCAGGACAGGGGACGGGAGAGCCCCAGCATTTT
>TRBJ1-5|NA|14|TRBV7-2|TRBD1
CASSSSDRAQPQHF
TGTGCCAGCAGCTCTTCTGACAGGGCGCAGCCCCAGCATTTT
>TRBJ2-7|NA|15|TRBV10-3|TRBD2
CASSGRLAGAYEQYF
TGTGCCAGCAGTGGTCGACTAGCGGGAGCCTACGAGCAGTACTTC
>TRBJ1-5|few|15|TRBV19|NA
CTSSMKGRTDQPQHF
TGTACCAGTAGTATGAAAGGGAGAACGGATCAGCCCCAGCATTTT
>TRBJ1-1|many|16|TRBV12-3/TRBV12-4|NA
CASSRDGHPMNTEAFF
TGTGCCAGCAGTAGAGACGGCCATCCAATGAACACTGAAGCTTTCTTT
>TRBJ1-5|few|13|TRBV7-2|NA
CASSPGSNRAQHF
TGTGCCAGCAGCCCAGGGAGTAATCGAGCCCAGCATTTT
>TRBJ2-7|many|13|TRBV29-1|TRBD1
CSVGGQGAREQYF
TGCAGCGTTGGGGGACAGGGGGCAAGGGAGCAGTACTTC
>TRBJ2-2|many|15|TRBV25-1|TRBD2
CASSALAGAPGELFF
TGTGCCAGCAGTGCGCTAGCGGGAGCGCCCGGGGAGCTGTTTTTT
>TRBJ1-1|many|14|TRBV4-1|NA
CASSQAALNTEAFF
TGCGCCAGCAGCCAAGCTGCACTGAACACTGAAGCTTTCTTT
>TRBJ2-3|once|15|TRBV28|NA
CASSFRPPRSDTQYF
TGTGCCAGCAGTTTTAGGCCCCCTAGGTCGGATACGCAGTATTTT
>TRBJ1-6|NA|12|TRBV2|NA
CASSFEVASLHF
TGTGCCAGCAGTTTCGAGGTAGCATCCCTCCACTTT
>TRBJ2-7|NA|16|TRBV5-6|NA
CASSLAEQSVEYEQYF
TGTGCCAGCAGCTTGGCTGAGCAGTCGGTCGAATACGAGCAGTACTTC
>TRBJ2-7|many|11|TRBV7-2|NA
CSGGARYEQYF
TGTTCTGGCGGTGCCAGATACGAGCAGTACTTC
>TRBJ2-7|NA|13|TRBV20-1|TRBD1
CSATSGGYSEQYF
TGCAGTGCTACATCAGGGGGATATAGTGAGCAGTACTTC
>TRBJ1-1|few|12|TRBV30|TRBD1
CAWNRGNTEAFF
TGTGCCTGGAACAGGGGGAACACTGAAGCTTTCTTT
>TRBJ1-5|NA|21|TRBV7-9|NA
CASSLLNSAWRKLASNQPQHF
TGTGCCAGCAGTTTATTAAATTCTGCATGGCGCAAACTTGCTAGCAATCAGCCCCAGCATTTT
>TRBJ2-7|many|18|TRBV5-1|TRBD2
CASTPELAGGKGTYEQYF
TGCGCCAGCACCCCTGAACTAGCGGGAGGAAAAGGGACCTACGAGCAGTACTTC
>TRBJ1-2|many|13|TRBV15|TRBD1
CATSSLQGRGYTF
TGTGCCACCAGCAGCTTACAGGGGAGAGGCTACACCTTC
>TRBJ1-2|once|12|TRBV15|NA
CASRTGKGGYTF
TGTGCCTCCCGGACGGGCAAGGGAGGCTACACCTTC